Sequencing of this T cell receptor (beta chain) was carried out in a study of blood T cell repertoires in COVID-19. Looking at the study overall: From the United States, Italy and Spain came samples of acute and convalescent COVID-19.

CDR3 size: 13 residues. V lost 5 bases to trimming and J lost 7 bases; unmatched junction nucleotides: 4. CDR1 LNHDA and CDR2 SQIVND come from the germline V gene (reference sequence). This table comes from immunoSEQ multiplex PCR, and its TCRdb copy is limited to in-frame clones, with some not included. This table has about 240,000 clones, 70% to 90% appearing once. V usage is TRBV19 and J usage is TRBJ1-2, with 10 bases fitting TRBD1. This clonotype was sampled from a man in his fifties with acute or convalescent COVID-19. Sample: peripheral blood. This chain's CDR3 is CASSETGGFGYTF. In DNA form, the CDR3 reads TGTGCCAGTAGTGAGACAGGGGGCTTTGGCTACACCTTC.